A single sample is the source of the 20 T cell receptor beta chains below, sequenced in a study of T-cell memory formation after mild COVID-19. TCRdb processed the 5' RACE reads anew with MiXCR; each CDR3 protein has one entry. The profile shows approximately 490,000 distinct CDR3 sequences, around 21% of them singletons. Sequencing was done on a sample of PBMCs or a T cell subset sorted from them (not recorded which). These TCRs come from an adult woman who had mild COVID-19 (a few samples of this study predate the infection). Cell type and time point are not known.

This clonotype was seen a few times. The chain joins TRBV11-2 to TRBJ2-1; D unclear. Trimming shortened V by 3 bases and J by 9 bases, and 9 bases separated the two germline ends. In germline, CDR1 is SGHAT, CDR2 FQNNGV. The length of the CDR3 is 12 residues. The CDR3 spells CASSFALTEQFF. CDR3 nucleotides: TGTGCCAGCAGCTTTGCCCTTACTGAGCAGTTCTTC.

In DNA, the CDR3 is TGTGCCAGCAGCTTACAGGAAGCTAACTATGGCTACACCTTC. Its protein is CASSLQEANYGYTF. The chain carries TRBV5-5 and TRBJ1-2, with D maybe TRBD1 (5 bases). The CDR3 covers 14 residues. Germline loops: CDR1 SGHKS, CDR2 YYEKEE (reference sequence). V was shortened by 2 bases and J by 0 bases, with 8 bases between the two germline ends. The whole variable domain, remainder taken from reference TRBV5-5 and TRBJ1-2, is DAGVTQSPTHLIKTRGQQVTLRCSPISGHKSVSWYQQVLGQGPQFIFQYYEKEERGRGNFPDRFSARQFPNYSSELNVNALLLGDSALYLCASSLQEANYGYTFGSGTRLTVV.

This clonotype was detected only a few times. The genes are TRBV9 and TRBJ2-7; the D gene is possibly TRBD1 (5 bases). The V end was cut by 1 base, the J end by 6 bases, with 8 bases between. The CDR3 is 12 residues long. Germline CDR1 is SGDLS and CDR2 is YYNGEE. The DNA of the CDR3 is TGTGCCAGCAGCGTAAATACAGGCGAGCAGTACTTC. It translates to CASSVNTGEQYF.

Notes on this clonotype: A much more abundant neighbour one base away suggests this may be a read error. The DNA for the CDR3 is TGTGCCAGCAGCATGGACAGCTCCTACGAGCAGTACTTC. Residues: CASSMDSSYEQYF. This chain joins TRBV7-9 and TRBJ2-7; a possible D gene is TRBD1 (6 bases). Trimming removed 5 bases from V and 0 bases from J, with 8 bases in between. Germline assignment: CDR1 SEHNR and CDR2 FQNEAQ (reference sequence). The CDR3 contains 13 residues.

The genes are TRBV6-6 and TRBJ2-7, with TRBD1 as a possible D gene (6 bases). Trimming left V 1 base short and J 1 base short, with 11 bases between. The CDR3 runs to 15 residues. From germline, CDR1 is MNHNY and CDR2 SVGAGI (reference sequence). In nucleotides, the CDR3 is TGTGCCAGCAGTTACTTGGGGACATTTTCCTACGAGCAGTACTTC. The encoded protein is CASSYLGTFSYEQYF.

This clonotype has just a few counts. The rearrangement joins TRBV4-3 to TRBJ1-1; D uncertain. Between the trimmed V and J ends, which lost 0 bases and 4 bases, there was a span of 15 bases. Germline CDR1 LGHNA, CDR2 YSLEER. The CDR3 is 16 amino acids. The CDR3 nucleotides are TGCGCCAGCAGCCAAGATCAAGGAGGCTGGAGCACTGAAGCTTTCTTT. This sequence encodes CASSQDQGGWSTEAFF.

The rearrangement joins TRBV6-5 to TRBJ2-1, with 9 bases lining up with TRBD1. Trimming removed 2 bases from V and 8 bases from J; junction bases left unmatched: 4. The length of the CDR3 is 14 residues. Germline CDR1 is MNHEY and CDR2 is SVGAGI. CDR3 sequence (DNA): TGTGCCAGCAGTTACCCGGGACAGGGCTATGAGCAGTTCTTC. It is translated as CASSYPGQGYEQFF.

This sequence joins TRBV7-9 and TRBJ2-3; D remains unclear. Looked up from germline, CDR1 is SEHNR and CDR2 is FQNEAQ (reference sequence). Trimming removed 5 bases from V and 1 base from J, with 13 bases in between. The CDR3 is 15 residues long. Written as DNA, the CDR3 is TGTGCCAGCAGCCCGCAGGATTATCGCACAGATACGCAGTATTTT. This gives the protein CASSPQDYRTDTQYF. Full variable domain (rest looked up from reference TRBV7-9 and TRBJ2-3): DTGVSQNPRHKITKRGQNVTFRCDPISEHNRLYWYRQTLGQGPEFLTYFQNEAQLEKSRLLSDRFSAERPKGSFSTLEIQRTEQGDSAMYLCASSPQDYRTDTQYFGPGTRLTVL.

This clonotype was picked up a small number of times. The rearrangement links TRBV3-1 to TRBJ2-1; the D is unclear. Germline V lookup: CDR1 LGHDT, CDR2 YNNKEL (reference sequence). Trimming cost V 0 bases and J 8 bases, with 14 bases left between them. The CDR3 spans 15 residues. Here the CDR3 DNA reads TGTGCCAGCAGCCAAGATCAAGCCCCTCGCGATGAGCAGTTCTTC. It specifies CASSQDQAPRDEQFF.

Points on this clonotype: At one boundary the junction diverges from the germline segment, which might be a read error. The CDR3 nucleotides read TGTGCCAGCAGCTCAGTAACTTCGCGGGGCACCGGGGAGCCGTTTTTT. Amino acid sequence: CASSSVTSRGTGEPFF. The chain employs TRBV5-4 and TRBJ2-2, with D possibly being TRBD2 (6 bases). The CDR3 extends over 16 amino acids. Germline V CDR1 and CDR2: SGHNT, YYREEE (reference sequence).

The rearrangement joins TRBV3-1 to TRBJ1-5; tentative D call: TRBD1 (5 bases). Germline loops: CDR1 LGHDT, CDR2 YNNKEL (reference sequence). CDR3 length: 18 residues. V shed 3 bases and J shed 0 bases, with 18 bases lying between them. The CDR3 DNA reads as TGTGCCAGCAGCCAGGGGACTGGGGTTGGGGATAGCAATCAGCCCCAGCATTTT. It specifies CASSQGTGVGDSNQPQHF.

The rearrangement joins TRBV7-6 to TRBJ2-5, with D possibly being TRBD1 (6 bases). CDR3 size: 14 residues. V was clipped by 5 bases and J by 5 bases, with 15 bases between them. CDR1 and CDR2 from the germline V gene are SGHVS and FNYEAQ. The CDR3 DNA reads TGTGCCAGCAGCCCAGGGGAAGTGGGGGAGACCCAGTACTTC. It translates to CASSPGEVGETQYF.

This clonotype appeared a few times. The V and J genes are TRBV18 and TRBJ2-7, with 11 bases lining up with TRBD1. The CDR3 is made up of 16 amino acids. Germline V gene data show CDR1 as KGHSH and CDR2 as LQKENI. V shed 3 bases and J 2 bases; nucleotides not matched to a gene: 6. In nucleotides, the CDR3 is TGTGCCAGCTCACCGCCCGGGACAGGGGGACCCTACGAGCAGTACTTC. Encoded protein: CASSPPGTGGPYEQYF.

This clonotype occurred a few times. The rearrangement uses TRBV20-1 and TRBJ2-3, with D perhaps TRBD2 (6 bases). This CDR3 has 16 amino acids. Germline assignment: CDR1 DFQATT and CDR2 SNEGSKA (reference sequence). The CDR3, as DNA: TGCAGCTGGAACCAATTACTAGCTTCTAGCACAGATACGCAGTATTTT. Amino acid sequence: CSWNQLLASSTDTQYF.

The rearrangement links TRBV6-5 to TRBJ1-1, with 7 nucleotides matching TRBD1. Germline CDR1 and CDR2: MNHEY and SVGAGI. The CDR3 length is 12 residues. V lost 6 bases, J lost 6 bases, and 4 bases stayed unmatched. CDR3 sequence reads: CASRDQGAEAFF. The CDR3 DNA follows: TGTGCCAGCAGAGACCAGGGGGCTGAAGCTTTCTTT.

The V gene is TRBV4-2, the J gene TRBJ2-1; possible D gene TRBD2, 6 bases. V was pared by 4 bases and J by 3 bases, with 13 bases between. The V gene's germline CDR1 is LGHNA and CDR2 YNFKEQ. The CDR3 spans 15 residues. The CDR3 DNA reads TGTGCCAGCAGCCCCTTCGCGGGGAACTACAATGAGCAGTTCTTC. Protein product: CASSPFAGNYNEQFF.

This clonotype was seen a handful of times. The chain uses TRBV11-2 and TRBJ2-5; D remains unclear. Germline V CDR1 and CDR2: SGHAT, FQNNGV. V lost 4 bases, J lost 5 bases, and 11 bases lay in between. The CDR3 is 13 amino acids. The CDR3 nucleotides are TGTGCCAGCAGCTGGCGAAGCTCGGAGACCCAGTACTTC. Translated: CASSWRSSETQYF. The complete variable domain, with remaining parts taken from reference TRBV11-2 and TRBJ2-5, reads EAGVAQSPRYKIIEKRQSVAFWCNPISGHATLYWYQQILGQGPKLLIQFQNNGVVDDSQLPKDRFSAERLKGVDSTLKIQPAKLEDSAVYLCASSWRSSETQYFGPGTRLLVL.

In this sample, this clonotype turned up many times. The rearrangement joins TRBV5-1 to TRBJ2-7, with TRBD1 matching over 11 bases. Germline lookup yields CDR1 SGHRS and CDR2 YFSETQ. The V gene end was trimmed by 3 bases and the J gene end by 2 bases; junction bases not matched to a gene: 4. CDR3 size: 15 residues. The CDR3 region is CASSWGTGGTYEQYF. In DNA form, the CDR3 reads TGCGCCAGCAGCTGGGGGACAGGGGGAACCTACGAGCAGTACTTC.

This clonotype was seen a few times. This chain uses TRBV4-3 with TRBJ1-1; D remains unclear. The V end was cut by 6 bases, the J end by 1 base, with 15 bases between. The CDR3 runs 15 residues. Germline CDR1 and CDR2: LGHNA and YSLEER. Here the CDR3 DNA reads TGCGCCAGCAGGTTTAGAGGGCGGCCGAACACTGAAGCTTTCTTT. Its protein is CASRFRGRPNTEAFF.

This clonotype occurred a few times. The chain couples TRBV7-9 to TRBJ1-2; D gene ambiguous. The CDR3 consists of 14 residues. Trimming took off 5 bases at V and 0 bases at J, with 10 bases between the two ends. CDR1 and CDR2 from the germline V gene are SEHNR and FQNEAQ (reference sequence). Here the CDR3 DNA reads TGTGCCAGCAGCACTGACCCTACTAACTATGGCTACACCTTC. It codes for CASSTDPTNYGYTF.